This T cell receptor beta chain was recovered during a study of CD8 T cells in ankylosing spondylitis. Overall study results and limits: Within matched ankylosing spondylitis synovial fluid, disease-linked clones were reportedly significantly enriched. Disease-associated clonotypes exhibited CD8+ identity and were relatively infrequent in peripheral blood. Past studies reported some motif variants in reactive arthritis synovial fluid and blood. Under 10 highly homologous variants formed a TCR beta motif that appeared characteristic of ankylosing spondylitis blood.

This clonotype was picked up many times. Its antigen remains unidentified. The authors made TCR beta libraries by quantitative 5'-RACE with molecular barcodes. MiXCR, applied by TCRdb to the 5' RACE reads, yields one record per CDR3 protein. The data contain 450,000 to 550,000 distinct CDR3 sequences, roughly 5% of them singletons. Germline V gene lookup returns CDR1 DFQATT and CDR2 SNEGSKA (reference sequence). V dropped 3 bases and J dropped 6 bases, with 14 bases sitting between them. The CDR3 is 13 residues long. V is TRBV20-1 and J is TRBJ1-1; D possibly corresponds to TRBD1 (6 bases). The source is a male donor with ankylosing spondylitis. Sequenced sample: blood, either unsorted or a sorted T cell fraction (not recorded which). The CDR3 bases are TGCAGTGCTAGCAGCACAGGGAAGGCTGAAGCTTTCTTT. Translated: CSASSTGKAEAFF.